Detailed here is one TCR beta chain. This clonotype has at least ten counts. Its antigen is currently not known. There are no base qualities to consult, and no much larger clone falls within one base. The TCR beta CDR3 regions were amplified from the RNA transcripts. The TCR CDR3 was subjected to a first round of RT-PCR using the HTBI primer set and the Qiagen OneStep RT-PCR kit. The libraries were constructed in a second round of multiplex PCR and then size-selected and purified. Sequencing of the libraries was done on an Illumina HiSeq2000 using paired-end 100 bp reads. Concerning the study's data processing: SOAPnuke was used to process the raw data, with reads discarded if the reads contained adapters or uncalled bases, had a mean Phred below 15, or lacked an exact constant-primer or identifier match. High-quality paired reads were merged using COPE v1.2.5, and each unique nucleotide sequence was defined as a clonotype. MiTCR v1.1 was used to align the clonotypes against IMGT TRBV, TRBD and TRBJ reference segments. The analysis included only V-J combinations with a frequency above 0.0001, which together covered around 99% of the repertoires. The TCS score was defined as F50 (clonal expansion) divided by E x V (chaos), with BLOSUM62-based TCRdist calculated between CDR3 peptides within each V-J. Welch's t-statistics and random forest reduced approximately 520 V-J features to 10 to 15, which were used in a naive Bayes classifier (R e1071). TCRdb reprocessed the public reads (quality trimming at Q25 with fastp, clone calling with MiXCR) and kept in-frame beta chains. Rows are unified per CDR3 protein, each entry keeping the most common DNA and genes. TCRdb's processing, not the authors', yielded these V and J calls. Across this sample there are approximately 600,000 distinct CDR3 sequences, with around 15% seen only once. 3.8% of the sample rests with the top ten.

These data belong to a study of T cells in Graves' hyperthyroidism and ophthalmopathy (dated by TCRdb to about 2019). About the full investigation: Peripheral blood samples were taken at the time of initial diagnosis, prior to any treatment. An independent validation cohort of about 20 hyperthyroidism patients and about 16 patients who later progressed to ophthalmopathy tested prospective prediction of ophthalmopathy. After blood sampling, hyperthyroidism patients were treated with methimazole at a starting dose of 30 mg daily, and ophthalmopathy patients were treated with high-dose intravenous methylprednisolone. For training and testing, the 80 to 100 patients in the discovery cohort were randomly divided in a 7:3 ratio. In addition, the study compared T-cell repertoires in thyroid tissue and in blood from about 6 Graves' hyperthyroidism patients. The paper describes TCR Vbeta CDR3 sequencing of about 140 peripheral blood samples, made up of 40 to 45 ophthalmopathy patients, around 78 hyperthyroidism patients and approximately 17 progressor patients. To identify distinguishing TCR V-J signatures, a discovery cohort of some 100 patients was used, comprising 40 to 45 with Graves' ophthalmopathy and 57 with stable Graves' hyperthyroidism.

Study-level results and caveats: A model built on a 13 V-J signature distinguished ophthalmopathy from stable hyperthyroidism, reaching 87.88% sensitivity and around 81% specificity in cross-validation and 80%/75% in testing. No statistical method was used to set the sample size in advance, and investigators knew the group allocation. Most expanded thyroid clonotypes (frequency above 0.001) were also detected in blood, suggesting blood repertoires may reflect thyroid immune responses. In validation, the model predicted progression to ophthalmopathy with 65% to 71% sensitivity and approximately 74% specificity, a median of 6.5 months before onset.

The germline V gene specifies SNHLY as CDR1 and FYNNEI as CDR2. The germline V end is reduced by 8 bases and the J end by 8 bases; junction bases left unmatched: 8. The CDR3 numbers 13 residues from cysteine through phenylalanine. CDR3 DNA is the only sequence kept; it has 39 bases, read in frame from the first base. Stable Graves' hyperthyroidism was defined as no progression to ophthalmopathy during 18 months of follow-up. Hyperthyroidism patients were newly diagnosed, with disease duration under 2 months, and aged 18 to 65 years. The study excluded patients with uncontrolled infections, other autoimmune diseases, pregnancy or lactation. Clinical symptoms, serum thyroxine and TRAb, thyroid ultrasound, and orbital computed tomography formed the basis for the diagnoses. PBMCs were separated from roughly 10 ml of fresh peripheral blood using Ficoll-Paque density gradient centrifugation. Total RNA was extracted using Trizol reagent, and RNA quality was assessed on an Agilent 2100 Bioanalyzer.

The chain is encoded by TRBV2 joined to TRBJ2-1, with 8 middle bases fitting TRBD2. This TCR was sampled from a woman aged 25 to 45 with Graves' hyperthyroidism. Sequences were obtained from blood. The CDR3 reads as follows: CASGEREWDEQFF. The bases read TGTGCCAGCGGAGAGCGGGAGTGGGATGAGCAGTTCTTC.